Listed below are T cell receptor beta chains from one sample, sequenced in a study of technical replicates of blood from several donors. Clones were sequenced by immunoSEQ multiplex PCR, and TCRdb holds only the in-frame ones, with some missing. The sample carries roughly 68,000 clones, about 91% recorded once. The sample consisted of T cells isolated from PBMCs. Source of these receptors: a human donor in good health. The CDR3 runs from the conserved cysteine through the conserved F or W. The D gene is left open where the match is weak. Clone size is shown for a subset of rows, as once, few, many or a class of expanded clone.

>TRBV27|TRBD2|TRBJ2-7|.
TGTGCCAGCAGTCCCGAGACTAGCGGGAGCTACGAGCAGTACTTC
CASSPETSGSYEQYF
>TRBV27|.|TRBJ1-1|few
TGTGCCAGCAGACTGACAGGTTCGCGCGAAGCTTTCTTT
CASRLTGSREAFF
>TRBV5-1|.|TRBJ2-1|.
TGCGCCAGCAGAGCGAATGAGCAGTTCTTC
CASRANEQFF
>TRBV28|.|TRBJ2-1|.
TGTGCCAGCAGTTCGCCACTAGGATGGCCAAGCTCCTACAATGAGCAGTTCTTC
CASSSPLGWPSSYNEQFF
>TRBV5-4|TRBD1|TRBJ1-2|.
TGTGCCAGCAGATCTCCGGGACAGGGGTATGGCTACACCTTC
CASRSPGQGYGYTF
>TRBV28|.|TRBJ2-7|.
TGTGCCAGCAGAACCCTTGTGCTTGATTTCGGGTCTAAACCCTACGAGCAGTACTTC
CASRTLVLDFGSKPYEQYF
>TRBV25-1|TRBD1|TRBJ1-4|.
TGTGCCAGCAGCTCCGGGACAGACTTCGAAAAACTGTTTTTT
CASSSGTDFEKLFF
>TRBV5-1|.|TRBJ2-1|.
TGCGCCAGCAGCTTAGCGGAGCCCTCCTACAATGAGCAGTTCTTC
CASSLAEPSYNEQFF
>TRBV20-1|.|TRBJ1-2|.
TGCAGTGCTGGTGCAGTCTATGGCTACACCTTC
CSAGAVYGYTF
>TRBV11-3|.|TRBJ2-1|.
TGTGCCAGCAGCTTATTACAGGGAGTCCCCTACAATGAGCAGTTCTTC
CASSLLQGVPYNEQFF
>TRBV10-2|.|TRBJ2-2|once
TGCGCCAGCAGATCGGTTAACACCGGGGAGCTGTTTTTT
CASRSVNTGELFF
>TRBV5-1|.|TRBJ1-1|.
TGCGCCAGCAGCTTGGAGCCAGGGATGAACACTGAAGCTTTCTTT
CASSLEPGMNTEAFF
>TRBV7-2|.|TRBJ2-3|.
TGTGCCAGCAGTCTCGCCGGGGTCGCGGGCACAGATACGCAGTATTTT
CASSLAGVAGTDTQYF
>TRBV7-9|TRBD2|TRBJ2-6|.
TGTGCCAGCAGCGCCGGACTAGCGGGCAACTCTGGGGCCAACGTCCTGACTTTC
CASSAGLAGNSGANVLTF
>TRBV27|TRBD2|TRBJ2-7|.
TGTGCCAGCAGCTATTCAGCGGGAGAAGAAACCTACGAGCAGTACTTC
CASSYSAGEETYEQYF
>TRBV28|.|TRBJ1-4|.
TGTGCCAGCAGTCACAGGCGAGTGAATGAAAAACTGTTTTTT
CASSHRRVNEKLFF
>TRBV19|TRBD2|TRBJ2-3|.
TGTGCCAGTAGGAGCTCGCGGGAGGGTGCAGATACGCAGTATTTT
CASRSSREGADTQYF
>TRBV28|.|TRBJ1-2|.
TGTGCCACCATGGACAGTTTAAACTATGGCTACACCTTC
CATMDSLNYGYTF
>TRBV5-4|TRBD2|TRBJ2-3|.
TGTGCCAGCAGCTTACTAGCGACAAGCACAGATACGCAGTATTTT
CASSLLATSTDTQYF
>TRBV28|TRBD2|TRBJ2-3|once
TGTGCCAGCAAACTAGCGGGACCTAGCACAGATGCGCAGTATTTT
CASKLAGPSTDAQYF
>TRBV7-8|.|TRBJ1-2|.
TGTGCCAGCAGCTCAACGGGGTGGGTGCGCTATGGCTACACCTTC
CASSSTGWVRYGYTF
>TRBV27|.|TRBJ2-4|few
TGTGCCAGCAGTTACTCAAACATTCAGTACTTC
CASSYSNIQYF
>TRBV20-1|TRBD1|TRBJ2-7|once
TGCAGTGCCGTCAGGACAGGGTTGAACTTC
CSAVRTGLNF
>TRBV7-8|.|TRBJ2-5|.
TGTGCCAGCAGCTTAGTACAACAGGGTCCGGAGACCCAGTACTTC
CASSLVQQGPETQYF
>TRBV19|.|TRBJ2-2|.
TGTGCCAGTAAAACCCGGACAGCTAACACCGGGGAGCTGTTTTTT
CASKTRTANTGELFF
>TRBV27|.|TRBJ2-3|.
TGTGCCAGCAGTTTTTACAGTAGCACAGATACGCAGTATTTT
CASSFYSSTDTQYF
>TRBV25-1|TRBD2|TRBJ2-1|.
TGTGCCAGCAGTGACCCGGAGCGGGAGACATCCTACAATGAGCAGTTCTTC
CASSDPERETSYNEQFF
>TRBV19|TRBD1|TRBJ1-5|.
TGTGCCAGTAGTACGATCAGGACAGGGGAAAATCAGCCCCAGCATTTT
CASSTIRTGENQPQHF
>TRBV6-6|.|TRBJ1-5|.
TGTGCCAGCAGTTCTCTACAGGCTATCAATCAGCCCCAGCATTTT
CASSSLQAINQPQHF
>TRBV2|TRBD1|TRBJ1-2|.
TGTGCCAGCAGTGATACAGGGGTCTCACGCCACACCTTC
CASSDTGVSRHTF
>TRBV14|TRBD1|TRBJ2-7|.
TGTGCCAGCAGCCAGGAACCGGGACAGGGGGCCTACGAGCAGTACTTC
CASSQEPGQGAYEQYF
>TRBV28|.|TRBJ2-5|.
TGTGCCAGCAGTTTCACAGACAAGACCCAGTACTTC
CASSFTDKTQYF
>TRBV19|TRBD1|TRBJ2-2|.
TGTGCCAGTAGTAACAGGGGGACCGGGGAGCTGTTTTTT
CASSNRGTGELFF
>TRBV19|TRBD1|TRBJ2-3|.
TGTGCCAGTAGTATAGACGGACAGGGGACGCAGTATTTT
CASSIDGQGTQYF
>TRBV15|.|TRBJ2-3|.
TGTGCCACCAGCAGCCCCGGGACACTTTTGGATACGCAGTATTTT
CATSSPGTLLDTQYF
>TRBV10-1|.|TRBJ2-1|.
TGCGCCAGCAGTGTAGGGGTCACCTACAATGAGCAGTTCTTC
CASSVGVTYNEQFF
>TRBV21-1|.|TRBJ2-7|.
TGTGCCAGCAGCAAAGTTCACCGGGATAGACGGCGCGAGCAGTACTTC
CASSKVHRDRRREQYF
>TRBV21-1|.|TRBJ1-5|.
TGTGCCAGCAGCAAAGGGCGGAAACAGGGCCCGCCACAGTACAATCAGCCCCAGCATTTT
CASSKGRKQGPPQYNQPQHF
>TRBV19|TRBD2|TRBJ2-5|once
TGTGCCAGTAAGAGGGCGGGAGGGCCACAAGAGACCCAGTACTTC
CASKRAGGPQETQYF
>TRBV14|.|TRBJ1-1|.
TGTGCCAGCAGCCAAGATTCAAGACACGCTGACACTGAAGCTTTCTTT
CASSQDSRHADTEAFF
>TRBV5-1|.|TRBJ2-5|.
TGCGCCAGCAGCTTGGTAGGACAAGTCGGGGAGACCCAGTACTTC
CASSLVGQVGETQYF
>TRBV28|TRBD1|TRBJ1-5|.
TGTGCCAGCAGAACCCAACAGGGGGGCAATCAGCCCCAGCATTTT
CASRTQQGGNQPQHF